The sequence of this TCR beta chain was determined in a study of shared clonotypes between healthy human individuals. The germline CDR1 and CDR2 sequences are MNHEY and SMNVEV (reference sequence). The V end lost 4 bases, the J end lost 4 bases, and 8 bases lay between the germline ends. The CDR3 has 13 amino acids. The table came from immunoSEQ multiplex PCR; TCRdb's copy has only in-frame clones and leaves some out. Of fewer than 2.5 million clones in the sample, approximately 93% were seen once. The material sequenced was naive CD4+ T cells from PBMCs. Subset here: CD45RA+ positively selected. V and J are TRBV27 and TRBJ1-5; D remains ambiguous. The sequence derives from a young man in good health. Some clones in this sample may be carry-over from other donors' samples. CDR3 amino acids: CASSSNGNQPQHF. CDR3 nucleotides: TGTGCCAGCAGTTCAAACGGTAATCAGCCCCAGCATTTT.